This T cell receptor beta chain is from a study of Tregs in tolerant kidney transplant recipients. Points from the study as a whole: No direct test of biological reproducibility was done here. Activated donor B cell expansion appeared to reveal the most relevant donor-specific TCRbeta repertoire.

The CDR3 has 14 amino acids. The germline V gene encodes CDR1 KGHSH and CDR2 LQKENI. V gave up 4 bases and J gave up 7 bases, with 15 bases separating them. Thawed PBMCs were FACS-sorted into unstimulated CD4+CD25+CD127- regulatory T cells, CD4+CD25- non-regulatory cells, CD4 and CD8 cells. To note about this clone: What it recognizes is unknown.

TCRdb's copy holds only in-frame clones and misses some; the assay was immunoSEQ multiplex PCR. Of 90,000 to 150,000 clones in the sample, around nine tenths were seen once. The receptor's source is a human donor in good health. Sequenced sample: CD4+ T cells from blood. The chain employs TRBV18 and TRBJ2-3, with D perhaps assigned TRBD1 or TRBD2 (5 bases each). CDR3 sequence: CASSRDLGAHTQYF. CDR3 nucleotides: TGTGCCAGCTCACGGGACCTAGGGGCTCATACGCAGTATTTT. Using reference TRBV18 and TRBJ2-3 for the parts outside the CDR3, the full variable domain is NAGVMQNPRHLVRRRGQEARLRCSPMKGHSHVYWYRQLPEEGLKFMVYLQKENIIDESGMPKERFSAEFPKEGPSILRIQQVVRGDSAAYFCASSRDLGAHTQYFGPGTRLTVL.